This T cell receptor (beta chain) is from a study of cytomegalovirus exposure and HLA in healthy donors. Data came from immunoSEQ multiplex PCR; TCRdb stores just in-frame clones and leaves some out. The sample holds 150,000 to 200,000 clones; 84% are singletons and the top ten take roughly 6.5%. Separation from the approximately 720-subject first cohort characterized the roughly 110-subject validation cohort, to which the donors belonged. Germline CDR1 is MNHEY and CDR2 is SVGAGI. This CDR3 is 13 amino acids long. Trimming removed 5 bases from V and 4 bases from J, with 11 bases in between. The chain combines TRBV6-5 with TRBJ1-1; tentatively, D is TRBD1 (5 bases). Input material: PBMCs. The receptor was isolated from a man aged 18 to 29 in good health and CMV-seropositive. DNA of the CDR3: TGTGCCAGCAGTCGCGGGGCGGGCACTGAAGCTTTCTTT. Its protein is CASSRGAGTEAFF.